The 30 T cell receptor beta chains below all came from one sample that was sequenced in a study of blood T cell repertoires in COVID-19. Sequencing used immunoSEQ multiplex PCR; TCRdb keeps in-frame clones, though not all of them. The table records around 190,000 clones, roughly 88% of them present only once. The source material was peripheral blood. These receptors were taken from a human donor in a cohort sampled during active COVID-19.

This clone was observed a single time. The chain is built from TRBV7-8 and TRBJ2-1, with 8 bases fitting TRBD2. V lost 6 bases, J lost 1 base, and 8 bases stayed unmatched. In germline, CDR1 is SGHVS, CDR2 FQNEAQ. The CDR3 totals 16 residues. This CDR3 is CASRYYPSGSYNEQFF. The CDR3 DNA follows: TGTGCCAGCAGGTACTACCCTAGCGGGTCCTACAATGAGCAGTTCTTC.

The rearrangement joins TRBV3-1 (or the pseudogene TRBV3-2) to TRBJ2-5, with D possibly being TRBD2 (5 bases). This CDR3 comprises 12 residues. The germline CDR1 and CDR2 sequences are LGHDT and YNNKEL (reference sequence). Trimming stripped 4 bases from V and 5 bases from J, with 8 bases between. The CDR3 DNA is TGTGCCAGCAGCCCCCGCGGGGAGACCCAGTACTTC. It encodes CASSPRGETQYF.

This clone was seen a single time. The chain employs TRBV29-1 and TRBJ2-3; D not certain. Germline assignment: CDR1 SQVTM and CDR2 ANQGSEA. Trimming removed 2 bases from V and 2 bases from J, with 11 bases in between. This CDR3 has 14 residues. In DNA form, the CDR3 reads TGCAGCGTTGAAAAATCAGGTATCACAGATACGCAGTATTTT. This encodes CSVEKSGITDTQYF.

The J gene is TRBJ2-5, the V gene TRBV15; 11 bases map to TRBD2. This CDR3 is 18 amino acids long. Germline assignment: CDR1 LNHNV and CDR2 YYDKDF (reference sequence). Losses at the gene ends were 1 base for V and 5 bases for J; bases not matched to a gene: 12. The chain's CDR3 is CATSRVSLAGGSPETQYF. For the CDR3, the DNA is TGTGCCACCAGCAGAGTGAGTCTAGCGGGAGGCTCTCCGGAGACCCAGTACTTC.

This chain links TRBV16 with TRBJ2-6; tentative D call: TRBD2 (5 bases). The germline gives CDR1 KGHSY, CDR2 FQNENV. V lost 0 bases to trimming and J lost 2 bases, with 11 bases between them. This CDR3 is 17 amino acids long. CDR3 amino acids: CASSQSFGVPGANVLTF. Written as DNA, the CDR3 is TGTGCCAGCAGCCAATCTTTCGGGGTTCCTGGGGCCAACGTCCTGACTTTC.

The V call is TRBV18, the J call TRBJ2-1; 8 bases are shared with TRBD2. The CDR3 sequence is 14 residues long. Germline V gives CDR1 KGHSH, CDR2 LQKENI. Trimming at V came to 5 bases and at J to 5 bases, leaving 5 bases not matched to a gene. CDR3 amino acids: CASSSLGRDNEQFF. The DNA for the CDR3 is TGTGCCAGCTCATCACTCGGGAGGGACAATGAGCAGTTCTTC.

This CDR3 is CASSSRTGGLDEQFF. CDR3 DNA sequence: TGTGCCAGCAGCTCCCGAACCGGGGGGCTGGATGAGCAGTTCTTC. The chain joins TRBV11-3 to TRBJ2-1; D possibly corresponds to TRBD2 (7 bases). The V and J ends lost 4 bases and 8 bases respectively, with 18 bases between them. The CDR3 extends over 15 amino acids. Germline values: CDR1 SGHNT, CDR2 YENEEA.

The chain uses TRBV27 and TRBJ2-3; TRBD2 aligns across 11 bases. The CDR3 loop spans 15 amino acids. V lost 1 base, J lost 5 bases, and 2 bases stayed unmatched. Looked up from germline, CDR1 is MNHEY and CDR2 is SMNVEV (reference sequence). In nucleotides, the CDR3 is TGTGCCAGCAGTTTATGGGGGACTAGCGGAGATACGCAGTATTTT. This codes for CASSLWGTSGDTQYF.

V and J are TRBV28 and TRBJ2-1, with D perhaps matching TRBD2 (6 bases). CDR1 MDHEN and CDR2 SYDVKM come from the germline V gene. The V and J ends lost 4 bases and 5 bases respectively, with 15 bases between them. The CDR3 length is 15 residues. The CDR3 bases are TGTGCCAGCAGTTGGAGGGGCGCCGGAAACAATGAGCAGTTCTTC. Protein product: CASSWRGAGNNEQFF.

This chain links TRBV5-6 with TRBJ2-1, with TRBD2 matching over 10 bases. Germline values: CDR1 SGHDT, CDR2 YYEEEE. The junction had 9 bases not matched to a gene; V was cut back by 4 bases and J by 2 bases. The CDR3 is made up of 17 amino acids. CDR3 in DNA: TGTGCCAGCAGCCCGCGAGAACTAGCGGGAACCTACAATGAGCAGTTCTTC. It is translated as CASSPRELAGTYNEQFF.

V usage is TRBV19 and J usage is TRBJ2-1, with 9 bases fitting TRBD1. The CDR3 sequence is 17 residues long. J gave up 3 bases and V 5 bases, and 11 bases lay outside the gene matches. Per the germline V gene, CDR1 is LNHDA and CDR2 is SQIVND (reference sequence). The CDR3 DNA reads as TGTGCCAGTAGTGCCTCCGGGACAGGGCTCTACTACAATGAGCAGTTCTTC. Encoded protein: CASSASGTGLYYNEQFF.

This clone has a single count. CDR3 DNA: TGTGCCAGCAGCAAAAGTGTGGAGGGACAGGGGCTGAATGAGCAGTTCTTC. This gives the protein CASSKSVEGQGLNEQFF. The rearrangement links TRBV21-1 to TRBJ2-1; the table's D call, TRBD1, has no DNA check behind it. TRBV21-1 is noted as a pseudogene. The CDR3 is 17 amino acids.

The chain recombines TRBV7-8 with TRBJ2-1, with 9 bases that match TRBD2. This CDR3 comprises 19 residues. CDR1 and CDR2 (germline): SGHVS, FQNEAQ. Unmatched junction bases numbered 17, after V lost 5 bases and J lost 3 bases. Here the CDR3 DNA reads TGTGCCAGCAGCCCCCCACCCCTTTTCTTAGCGGGAGTCTACAATGAGCAGTTCTTC. This sequence encodes CASSPPPLFLAGVYNEQFF.

This clone was seen once. The chain recombines TRBV14 with TRBJ2-7; D is possibly TRBD1 (5 bases). V was cut by 5 bases and J by 2 bases, with 16 bases left in between. CDR3 length equals 15 residues. Germline V gene lookup returns CDR1 SGHDN and CDR2 FVKESK. The CDR3 is CASSVSFQGPYEQYF. For the CDR3, the DNA is TGTGCCAGCAGCGTCAGTTTTCAGGGCCCCTACGAGCAGTACTTC. The variable domain in full, with the rest retrieved from reference TRBV14 and TRBJ2-7, is EAGVTQFPSHSVIEKGQTVTLRCDPISGHDNLYWYRRVMGKEIKFLLHFVKESKQDESGMPNNRFLAERTGGTYSTLKVQPAELEDSGVYFCASSVSFQGPYEQYFGPGTRLTVT.

This clone showed up just once. DNA for the CDR3: TGTGCCAGTAGTAACACAGGGTACACTGAAGCTTTCTTT. Protein sequence: CASSNTGYTEAFF. This rearrangement joins TRBV19 to TRBJ1-1, with a weak D call TRBD1 (6 bases). This CDR3 spans 13 amino acids. The germline CDR1 and CDR2 sequences are LNHDA and SQIVND (reference sequence). V shed 4 bases and J shed 3 bases, with 9 bases lying between them.

The chain couples TRBV11-2 to TRBJ1-5; D gene uncertain. From germline, CDR1 is SGHAT and CDR2 FQNNGV. This CDR3 is 13 amino acids long. V was shortened by 2 bases and J by 0 bases, with 2 bases between the two germline ends. This CDR3 reads CASSLRSNQPQHF. CDR3 in DNA: TGTGCCAGCAGCTTACGTAGCAATCAGCCCCAGCATTTT.

The rearrangement joins TRBV5-1 to TRBJ1-6; TRBD1 is a possible D gene (5 bases). The V end lost 5 bases, the J end lost 5 bases, and 11 bases lay between the germline ends. Germline V gene sequence: CDR1 SGHRS, CDR2 YFSETQ. CDR3 length: 14 residues. The CDR3 loop reads CASRRDGHNSPLHF. CDR3 DNA sequence: TGCGCCAGCAGGCGGGACGGGCATAATTCACCCCTCCACTTT.

In this sample, this clone turned up once. This chain uses TRBV28 with TRBJ2-7, with 9 positions matching TRBD1. The CDR3 extends over 15 amino acids. V was pared by 7 bases and J by 1 base, with 8 bases of the junction left unmatched. Germline values: CDR1 MDHEN, CDR2 SYDVKM. CDR3 protein: CASTSRDRVSYEQYF. CDR3 nucleotides: TGTGCCAGCACCTCTCGGGACAGGGTATCCTACGAGCAGTACTTC. Based on the CDR3 plus reference TRBV28 and TRBJ2-7, the full variable domain is DVKVTQSSRYLVKRTGEKVFLECVQDMDHENMFWYRQDPGLGLRLIYFSYDVKMKEKGDIPEGYSVSREKKERFSLILESASTNQTSMYLCASTSRDRVSYEQYFGPGTRLTVT.

The V call is TRBV30, the J call TRBJ1-4; D not resolved. The germline V gene has CDR1 GTSNPN and CDR2 SVGIG (reference sequence). V lost 8 bases to trimming and J lost 4 bases, with 8 bases between them. This CDR3 has 11 amino acids. The CDR3 reads CAREGNEKLFF. The CDR3 nucleotides are TGTGCCCGTGAGGGTAATGAAAAACTGTTTTTT.

The CDR3 sequence is CASFRMGQGKQPQHF. The CDR3 DNA is TGTGCCAGCTTCCGGATGGGACAGGGGAAGCAGCCCCAGCATTTT. This chain links TRBV28 with TRBJ1-5, with 10 bases identical to TRBD1. Trimming took 8 bases from V and 7 from J; bases not matched to a gene: 11. Germline CDR1 MDHEN, CDR2 SYDVKM. The CDR3 loop spans 15 amino acids.

For the CDR3, the DNA is TGCAGCGTTGACTTCGTCAATGAGCAGTTCTTC. Translating it yields CSVDFVNEQFF. The gene calls are TRBV29-1 and TRBJ2-1; D ambiguous. The CDR3 covers 11 residues. V dropped 3 bases and J dropped 6 bases, with 6 bases sitting between them. Germline V gene lookup returns CDR1 SQVTM and CDR2 ANQGSEA.

The chain links TRBV19 to TRBJ2-7; perhaps TRBD1 as D (6 bases). Germline loops: CDR1 LNHDA, CDR2 SQIVND (reference sequence). V shed 3 bases and J shed 0 bases, with 12 bases lying between them. The CDR3 is 15 residues long. The CDR3 DNA reads TGTGCCAGTAGTATCGTCCAGGGGAGCTCCTACGAGCAGTACTTC. This gives the protein CASSIVQGSSYEQYF.

The chain joins TRBV5-8 to TRBJ1-1; 7 positions agree with TRBD1. Looked up from germline, CDR1 is SGHTS and CDR2 is YDEGEE. The CDR3 sequence is 15 residues long. Unmatched junction bases numbered 8, after V lost 4 bases and J lost 2 bases. This chain's CDR3 is CASSTYRGVNTEAFF. In nucleotides, the CDR3 is TGTGCCAGCAGCACCTACAGGGGAGTTAACACTGAAGCTTTCTTT.

Points on this clone: The sample holds other DNA sequences that translate to the same CDR3. The chain couples TRBV27 to TRBJ2-1; weak D call: TRBD2 (6 bases). This CDR3 spans 12 amino acids. Germline CDR1 is MNHEY and CDR2 is SMNVEV (reference sequence). V was pared by 2 bases and J by 8 bases, with 7 bases between. The CDR3 loop reads CASSLGGYEQFF. The CDR3 DNA is TGTGCCAGCAGTTTAGGGGGGTATGAGCAGTTCTTC.

The genes are TRBV4-2 and TRBJ2-7, with 13 nucleotides matching TRBD2. Germline trimming cut 3 bases from V and 5 bases from J; bases unmatched to any gene: 7. In germline, CDR1 is LGHNA, CDR2 YNFKEQ. The CDR3 is 16 residues long. In nucleotides, the CDR3 is TGTGCCAGCAGCCATATTCTGACTAGCGGGAGGAACGAGCAGTACTTC. Its translation: CASSHILTSGRNEQYF.

Points on this clone: Other DNA sequences in the sample encode the same CDR3. The gene calls are TRBV3-1 (or the pseudogene TRBV3-2) and TRBJ1-1, with a possible D match to TRBD1 (5 bases). The germline gives CDR1 LGHDT, CDR2 YNNKEL (reference sequence). V shed 6 bases and J shed 4 bases, with 6 bases lying between them. CDR3 length: 11 residues. In DNA, the CDR3 is TGTGCCAGCAGGGGGGGCACTGAAGCTTTCTTT. Translating gives CASRGGTEAFF.

J is TRBJ2-1 and V is TRBV4-1; possibly TRBD2 for D (5 bases). The V end lost 0 bases, the J end lost 4 bases, and 16 bases lay between the germline ends. The CDR3 is 17 amino acids. Germline V gene data show CDR1 as MGHRA and CDR2 as YSYEKL. The CDR3 DNA reads as TGCGCCAGCAGCCAAGATCTGGCCAGCGGCCTTTACAATGAGCAGTTCTTC. Its translation is CASSQDLASGLYNEQFF.

The V and J genes are TRBV30 and TRBJ2-3; D possibly corresponds to TRBD1 (5 bases). Germline loops: CDR1 GTSNPN, CDR2 SVGIG (reference sequence). This CDR3 is 12 amino acids long. Between the trimmed V and J ends, which lost 4 bases and 4 bases, there was a span of 9 bases. CDR3 region: CAWKGLPDTQYF. Written as DNA, the CDR3 is TGTGCCTGGAAGGGGCTTCCAGATACGCAGTATTTT.

As for this clone: In the same sample, other DNA sequences code for this CDR3. The genes are TRBV5-4 and TRBJ2-7; 7 bases align to TRBD1. Germline loops: CDR1 SGHNT, CDR2 YYREEE (reference sequence). This CDR3 has 14 amino acids. After removal of 3 bases from V and 2 bases from J, the junction contained 5 bases not matched to a gene. CDR3 nucleotides: TGTGCCAGCAGCTCCGGGACAGTAACCTACGAGCAGTACTTC. Translation gives CASSSGTVTYEQYF.

The chain links TRBV28 to TRBJ2-1; D may be TRBD2 (6 bases). The germline V gene has CDR1 MDHEN and CDR2 SYDVKM. Trimming removed 3 bases at V and 0 bases at J, with 12 bases between. The CDR3 has 16 residues. In DNA, the CDR3 is TGTGCCAGCAGTTTCTCACCGGGAGTCTCCTACAATGAGCAGTTCTTC. As protein: CASSFSPGVSYNEQFF.